This TCR beta chain was identified in a study of T cell responses to AZD1222 COVID-19 vaccine. The CDR3 covers 14 residues. The V end was cut by 2 bases, the J end by 6 bases, with 14 bases between. CDR1 and CDR2 (germline): GTSNPN, SVGIG (reference sequence). Investigators merged groups given second doses at roughly 4 or roughly 12 weeks. In the case of this clone: Its antigen is as yet unknown.

Study results and caveats: Clonal diversity was possibly underestimated, and the donors were mostly white British, with more females. Baseline seropositivity occurred in only a handful of AZD1222 recipients. Repertoire collection took place solely once the T cell response had peaked.

Using immunoSEQ multiplex PCR, the repertoire was profiled, and TCRdb retains in-frame clones only, with some absent. The sample includes 88,000 or so clones, about 89% of them seen just once. The source of this sequence is an adult who received the AZD1222 COVID-19 vaccine. The chain is built from TRBV30 and TRBJ1-5; possible D gene TRBD1, 6 bases. Sequencing was performed on peripheral blood, taken 28 days after the second AZD1222 dose. The CDR3 spells CAWSSTGFSQPQHF. CDR3 nucleotide sequence: TGTGCCTGGAGTTCGACAGGTTTTAGTCAGCCCCAGCATTTT.